These T cell receptor beta chains were read from a single sample in a study of cytomegalovirus exposure and HLA in healthy donors. This table comes from immunoSEQ multiplex PCR, and its TCRdb copy is limited to in-frame clones, with some not included. The table lists about 160,000 clones, around 79% of them singletons. Sequenced material: PBMCs. These TCRs come from a man aged 35 to 55 in good health and CMV-seronegative. Both conserved end residues are part of each CDR3. D genes are given only for firm matches. Part of the rows lack a size; the others show once, few, many or a class for expanded clones.

abundance: .; d_gene: .; v_gene: TRBV2; j_gene: TRBJ2-7; CDR3aa: CASSFGPTYEQYF; CDR3nt: TGTGCCAGCAGTTTTGGGCCTACCTACGAGCAGTACTTC
abundance: .; d_gene: .; v_gene: TRBV7-9; j_gene: TRBJ2-7; CDR3aa: CASSQELYEQYF; CDR3nt: TGTGCCAGCAGCCAGGAATTGTACGAGCAGTACTTC
abundance: .; d_gene: .; v_gene: TRBV7-2; j_gene: TRBJ2-7; CDR3aa: CASSLDLSVTTYEQYF; CDR3nt: TGTGCCAGCAGCTTAGACTTGTCAGTGACTACCTACGAGCAGTACTTC
abundance: .; d_gene: .; v_gene: TRBV10-3; j_gene: TRBJ2-3; CDR3aa: CAISESKPNRVVSDTQYF; CDR3nt: TGTGCCATCAGTGAGTCGAAGCCTAACAGGGTAGTCTCAGATACGCAGTATTTT
abundance: .; d_gene: .; v_gene: TRBV6-6; j_gene: TRBJ2-3; CDR3aa: CASSSGTSTDTQYF; CDR3nt: TGTGCCAGCAGTTCGGGGACTAGCACAGATACGCAGTATTTT
abundance: .; d_gene: TRBD1; v_gene: TRBV6-1; j_gene: TRBJ1-3; CDR3aa: CASIADRGNTIYF; CDR3nt: TGTGCCAGCATTGCGGACAGGGGAAACACCATATATTTT
abundance: .; d_gene: TRBD1; v_gene: TRBV11-2; j_gene: TRBJ2-7; CDR3aa: CASRKDRDSYEQYF; CDR3nt: TGTGCCAGCCGGAAGGACAGGGACTCCTACGAGCAGTACTTC
abundance: .; d_gene: .; v_gene: TRBV5-6; j_gene: TRBJ2-2; CDR3aa: CASSLTLGWETGELFF; CDR3nt: TGTGCCAGCAGCTTGACCCTCGGGTGGGAGACCGGGGAGCTGTTTTTT
abundance: .; d_gene: .; v_gene: TRBV4-1; j_gene: TRBJ2-2; CDR3aa: CASSQEVSNTGELFF; CDR3nt: TGCGCCAGCAGCCAAGAGGTCAGTAACACCGGGGAGCTGTTTTTT
abundance: .; d_gene: TRBD1; v_gene: TRBV27; j_gene: TRBJ2-7; CDR3aa: CASSSTGAYEQYF; CDR3nt: TGTGCCAGCAGTTCGACAGGGGCCTACGAGCAGTACTTC
abundance: .; d_gene: TRBD2; v_gene: TRBV7-2; j_gene: TRBJ2-7; CDR3aa: CASSLEGLAGGIEQYF; CDR3nt: TGTGCCAGCAGCTTAGAAGGGCTAGCGGGGGGGATCGAGCAGTACTTC
abundance: .; d_gene: TRBD1; v_gene: TRBV5-1; j_gene: TRBJ2-5; CDR3aa: CASSPGQGVGETQYF; CDR3nt: TGCGCCAGCAGCCCGGGACAGGGAGTCGGGGAGACCCAGTACTTC
abundance: .; d_gene: TRBD2; v_gene: TRBV5-1; j_gene: TRBJ2-5; CDR3aa: CASSTQGLDQETQYF; CDR3nt: TGCGCCAGCAGCACCCAAGGACTAGACCAAGAGACCCAGTACTTC
abundance: .; d_gene: TRBD1; v_gene: TRBV12-5; j_gene: TRBJ1-2; CDR3aa: CASALGTGFGYTF; CDR3nt: TGTGCTAGTGCCCTCGGGACAGGGTTTGGCTACACCTTC
abundance: .; d_gene: TRBD1; v_gene: TRBV15; j_gene: TRBJ2-4; CDR3aa: CATSTRQGKNIQYF; CDR3nt: TGTGCCACCAGCACTAGACAGGGGAAAAACATTCAGTACTTC
abundance: .; d_gene: TRBD2; v_gene: TRBV4-3; j_gene: TRBJ2-2; CDR3aa: CASRSGGDTGELFF; CDR3nt: TGCGCCAGCAGGAGCGGGGGGGACACCGGGGAGCTGTTTTTT
abundance: .; d_gene: .; v_gene: TRBV27; j_gene: TRBJ2-1; CDR3aa: CASSLYREKYAEQFF; CDR3nt: TGTGCCAGCAGTTTATACAGGGAAAAATACGCTGAGCAGTTCTTC
abundance: .; d_gene: TRBD1; v_gene: TRBV28; j_gene: TRBJ1-1; CDR3aa: CASSLGQTEAFF; CDR3nt: TGTGCCAGCAGTTTGGGACAGACTGAAGCTTTCTTT
abundance: .; d_gene: .; v_gene: TRBV7-8; j_gene: TRBJ1-4; CDR3aa: CASSLDLGRGYEKLFF; CDR3nt: TGTGCCAGCAGCTTAGACCTTGGCAGGGGATATGAAAAACTGTTTTTT
abundance: .; d_gene: .; v_gene: TRBV9; j_gene: TRBJ1-5; CDR3aa: CASSGTGNQPQHF; CDR3nt: TGTGCCAGCAGCGGAACGGGTAATCAGCCCCAGCATTTT
abundance: .; d_gene: .; v_gene: TRBV5-4; j_gene: TRBJ1-1; CDR3aa: CASSPVGRTWAFF; CDR3nt: TGTGCCAGCAGCCCGGTAGGACGGACATGGGCTTTCTTT
abundance: .; d_gene: .; v_gene: TRBV27; j_gene: TRBJ2-7; CDR3aa: CASSPLLTGYSYEQYF; CDR3nt: TGTGCCAGCAGTCCACTATTGACAGGATACTCCTACGAGCAGTACTTC
abundance: once; d_gene: TRBD1; v_gene: TRBV29-1; j_gene: TRBJ1-1; CDR3aa: CSVVRQGRGAFF; CDR3nt: TGCAGCGTTGTAAGACAGGGAAGGGGGGCTTTCTTT
abundance: .; d_gene: TRBD1; v_gene: TRBV28; j_gene: TRBJ1-2; CDR3aa: CASSFPGQGDEYGYTF; CDR3nt: TGTGCCAGCAGTTTCCCGGGACAGGGTGACGAGTATGGCTACACCTTC
abundance: .; d_gene: .; v_gene: TRBV30; j_gene: TRBJ2-7; CDR3aa: CALSKTGYEQYF; CDR3nt: TGTGCCTTAAGTAAGACAGGCTACGAGCAGTACTTC
abundance: .; d_gene: TRBD1; v_gene: TRBV18; j_gene: TRBJ1-1; CDR3aa: CASSQRGLTNTEAFF; CDR3nt: TGTGCCAGCTCACAGAGGGGGCTGACGAACACTGAAGCTTTCTTT
abundance: .; d_gene: TRBD1; v_gene: TRBV19; j_gene: TRBJ1-3; CDR3aa: CASSIGTGAGNTIYF; CDR3nt: TGTGCCAGTAGTATTGGGACAGGGGCTGGAAACACCATATATTTT
abundance: .; d_gene: TRBD2; v_gene: TRBV2; j_gene: TRBJ2-1; CDR3aa: CASKGLAGGHNEQFF; CDR3nt: TGTGCCAGCAAAGGGCTAGCGGGGGGCCACAATGAGCAGTTCTTC
abundance: .; d_gene: TRBD1; v_gene: TRBV18; j_gene: TRBJ1-2; CDR3aa: CASSPPGQRTPGYGYTF; CDR3nt: TGTGCCAGCTCACCACCGGGACAGAGGACCCCTGGCTATGGCTACACCTTC
abundance: .; d_gene: .; v_gene: TRBV2; j_gene: TRBJ2-7; CDR3aa: CASRVDSSYYEQYF; CDR3nt: TGTGCCAGCAGAGTTGACAGCAGCTACTACGAGCAGTACTTC
abundance: .; d_gene: .; v_gene: TRBV20-1; j_gene: TRBJ1-2; CDR3aa: CSAPQNGYTF; CDR3nt: TGCAGTGCGCCACAGAATGGCTACACCTTC
abundance: once; d_gene: TRBD2; v_gene: TRBV30; j_gene: TRBJ2-3; CDR3aa: CAWSLAGNTDTQYF; CDR3nt: TGTGCCTGGAGTTTAGCGGGGAATACAGATACGCAGTATTTT
abundance: .; d_gene: .; v_gene: TRBV5-8; j_gene: TRBJ2-5; CDR3aa: CASSYGGPQETQYF; CDR3nt: TGTGCCAGCAGTTACGGGGGGCCCCAAGAGACCCAGTACTTC
abundance: .; d_gene: TRBD1; v_gene: TRBV6-1; j_gene: TRBJ2-7; CDR3aa: CASRAGTANYGQYF; CDR3nt: TGTGCCAGCAGGGCCGGGACAGCTAACTACGGGCAGTACTTC
abundance: few; d_gene: TRBD1; v_gene: TRBV5-1; j_gene: TRBJ2-1; CDR3aa: CASSGTGLSYNEQFF; CDR3nt: TGCGCCAGCAGCGGGACAGGGCTCTCCTACAATGAGCAGTTCTTC
abundance: .; d_gene: .; v_gene: TRBV2; j_gene: TRBJ2-7; CDR3aa: CASYRDFYEQYF; CDR3nt: TGTGCCAGCTACCGGGACTTCTACGAGCAGTACTTC